The following is a T cell receptor beta chain sequence with its context. The data belong to a study of T-cell reconstitution after alpha-beta-depleted transplantation in children. It was with unique molecular identifiers that the TCRbeta library was prepared. TCRdb passed the PCR reads through MiXCR, listing each CDR3 protein once. In the table there are some 150,000 distinct CDR3 sequences, 8% to 10% of which are singletons. The sequence came from a female patient aged 2 to 10 who had a stem cell transplant for congenital amegakaryocytic thrombocytopenia, so the T cells may come from the graft donor. This specimen consisted of PBMCs, mostly from graft donor cells, obtained 180 days after TCRalphabeta/CD19-depleted stem cell transplant.

This CDR3 reads CASSPDREYEQYF. CDR3 bases: TGTGCCAGCAGCCCCGACAGGGAGTACGAGCAGTACTTC. The rearrangement links TRBV11-2 to TRBJ2-7; the match to TRBD1 covers 7 bases. Germline assignment: CDR1 SGHAT and CDR2 FQNNGV. The CDR3 has 13 amino acids. V was clipped by 5 bases and J by 4 bases; unmatched bases: 5. The full variable domain, rest sourced from reference TRBV11-2 and TRBJ2-7, is EAGVAQSPRYKIIEKRQSVAFWCNPISGHATLYWYQQILGQGPKLLIQFQNNGVVDDSQLPKDRFSAERLKGVDSTLKIQPAKLEDSAVYLCASSPDREYEQYFGPGTRLTVT.